This entry lists 4 T cell receptor beta chains sequenced from one sample in a study of T cell responses to AZD1222 COVID-19 vaccine (dated by TCRdb to about 2021). This specimen's time point label, per the study, means: baseline before first vaccination. Library preparation employed the immunoSEQ multiplex PCR assay. TCRdb took over this immuneACCESS table, retaining in-frame rearrangements with V and J assigned. Such tables are incomplete; in checked studies, under half of the missing clones stem from an unresolved V gene, and the remainder is unexplained. The table for this sample lists 95,000 to 150,000 clones; 85% to 90% of them were counted only once. 7% to 9% of the sample lies in the top ten. The specimen was peripheral blood, collected on day 0 of AZD1222 vaccination. The receptors originated from an adult in good health.

The chain links TRBV18 to TRBJ2-1, with TRBD2 identical over 9 bases. This CDR3 is built from 17 residues. Trimming took 4 bases from V and 4 from J; bases not matched to a gene: 11. Germline assignment: CDR1 KGHSH and CDR2 LQKENI. The CDR3 spells CASSLDLGSGSYNEQFF. For the CDR3, the DNA is TGTGCCAGCTCACTTGACTTGGGTAGCGGGAGTTACAATGAGCAGTTCTTC.

This clone showed up just a few times. V and J are TRBV29-1 and TRBJ2-3; 12 bases are a match to TRBD1. CDR3 length: 18 amino acids. Unmatched junction bases numbered 8, after V lost 0 bases and J lost 1 base. Germline loops: CDR1 SQVTM, CDR2 ANQGSEA. CDR3 protein: CSVEDRRGTGGGTDTQYF. CDR3 sequence (DNA): TGCAGCGTTGAAGATCGTCGGGGGACAGGGGGCGGCACAGATACGCAGTATTTT.

The chain combines TRBV7-9 with TRBJ1-2; 7 nucleotides agree with TRBD1. The CDR3 covers 14 residues. The germline CDR1 and CDR2 sequences are SEHNR and FQNEAQ (reference sequence). V gave up 5 bases and J gave up 2 bases; unmatched junction bases: 5. The CDR3 is CASSEPGQNYGYTF. The CDR3 nucleotides are TGTGCCAGCAGCGAGCCGGGACAGAACTATGGCTACACCTTC. The full variable domain, completed using reference TRBV7-9 and TRBJ1-2, is DTGVSQNPRHKITKRGQNVTFRCDPISEHNRLYWYRQTLGQGPEFLTYFQNEAQLEKSRLLSDRFSAERPKGSFSTLEIQRTEQGDSAMYLCASSEPGQNYGYTFGSGTRLTVV.

V is TRBV28 and J is TRBJ1-5, with TRBD1 identical over 10 bases. The trim removed 5 bases at V and 0 bases at J, leaving 7 bases unmatched. The germline V gene encodes CDR1 MDHEN and CDR2 SYDVKM. The CDR3 is 17 amino acids. Written as DNA, the CDR3 is TGTGCCAGCAGTACCCGGACAGGGGGGTATAGCAATCAGCCCCAGCATTTT. This encodes CASSTRTGGYSNQPQHF.